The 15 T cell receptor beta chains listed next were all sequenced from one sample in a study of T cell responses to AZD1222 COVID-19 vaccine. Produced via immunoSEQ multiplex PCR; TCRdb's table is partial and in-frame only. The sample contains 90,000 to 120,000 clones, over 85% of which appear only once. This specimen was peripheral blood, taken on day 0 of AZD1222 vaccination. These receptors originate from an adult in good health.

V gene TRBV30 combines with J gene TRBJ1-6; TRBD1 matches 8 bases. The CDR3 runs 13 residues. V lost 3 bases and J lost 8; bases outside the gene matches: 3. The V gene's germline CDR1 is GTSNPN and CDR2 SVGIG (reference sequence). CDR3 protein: CAWRDRVDSPLHF. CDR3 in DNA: TGTGCCTGGAGGGACAGGGTCGATTCACCCCTCCACTTT.

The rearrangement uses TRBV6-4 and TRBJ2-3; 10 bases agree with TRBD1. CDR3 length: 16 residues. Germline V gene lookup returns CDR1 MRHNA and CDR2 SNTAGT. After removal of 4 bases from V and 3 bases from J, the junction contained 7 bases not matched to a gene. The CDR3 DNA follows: TGTGCCAGCAGTGCAGAGCGGGGACAGGGGACAGATACGCAGTATTTT. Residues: CASSAERGQGTDTQYF.

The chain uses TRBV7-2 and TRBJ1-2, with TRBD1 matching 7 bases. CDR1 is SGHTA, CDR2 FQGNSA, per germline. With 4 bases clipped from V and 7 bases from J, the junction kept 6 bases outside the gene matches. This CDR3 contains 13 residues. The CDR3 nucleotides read TGTGCCAGCAGCTCCGGACAGGCAGGTGGCTACACCTTC. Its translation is CASSSGQAGGYTF.

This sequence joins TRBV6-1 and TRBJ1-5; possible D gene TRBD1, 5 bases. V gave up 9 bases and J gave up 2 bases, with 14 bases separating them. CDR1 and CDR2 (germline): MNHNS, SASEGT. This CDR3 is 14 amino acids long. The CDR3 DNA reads TGTGCCAGTACCCAGGGAGGGGGCAATCAGCCCCAGCATTTT. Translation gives CASTQGGGNQPQHF.

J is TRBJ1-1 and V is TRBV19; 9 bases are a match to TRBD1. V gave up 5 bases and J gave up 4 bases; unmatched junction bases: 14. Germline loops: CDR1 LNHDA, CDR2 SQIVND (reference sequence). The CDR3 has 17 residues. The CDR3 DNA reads TGTGCCAGTAGTGACAGAACAGGGGGCAGATTTAGCACTGAAGCTTTCTTT. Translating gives CASSDRTGGRFSTEAFF.

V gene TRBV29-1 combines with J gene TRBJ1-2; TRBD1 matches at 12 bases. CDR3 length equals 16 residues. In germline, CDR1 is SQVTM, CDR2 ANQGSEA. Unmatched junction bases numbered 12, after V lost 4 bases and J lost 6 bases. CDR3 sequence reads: CSVGVRDRGQADGYTF. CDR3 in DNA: TGCAGCGTTGGAGTGAGGGACAGGGGGCAGGCGGATGGCTACACCTTC.

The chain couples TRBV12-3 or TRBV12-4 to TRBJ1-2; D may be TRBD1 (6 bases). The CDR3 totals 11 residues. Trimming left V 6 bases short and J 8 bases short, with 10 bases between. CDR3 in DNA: TGTGCCAGCAGGTACAGGGAGGGCTACACCTTC. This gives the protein CASRYREGYTF.

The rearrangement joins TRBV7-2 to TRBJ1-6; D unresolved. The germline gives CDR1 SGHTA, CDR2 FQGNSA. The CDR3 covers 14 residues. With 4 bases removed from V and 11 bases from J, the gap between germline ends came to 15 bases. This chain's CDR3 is CASSSLAGRAPLHF. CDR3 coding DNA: TGTGCCAGCAGCTCCTTGGCCGGGAGAGCACCCCTCCACTTT.

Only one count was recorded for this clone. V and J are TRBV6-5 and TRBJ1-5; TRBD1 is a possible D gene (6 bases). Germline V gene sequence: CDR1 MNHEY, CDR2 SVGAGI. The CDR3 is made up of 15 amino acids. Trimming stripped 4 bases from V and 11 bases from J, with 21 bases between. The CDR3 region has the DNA TGTGCCAGCAGTTCCCCGAGGGGTGGAGGGGGAGCCCAGCATTTT. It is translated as CASSSPRGGGGAQHF.

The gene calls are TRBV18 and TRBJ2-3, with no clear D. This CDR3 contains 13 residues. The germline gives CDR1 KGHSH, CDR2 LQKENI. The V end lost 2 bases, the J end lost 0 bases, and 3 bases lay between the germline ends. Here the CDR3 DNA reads TGTGCCAGCTCACCATGGAGCACAGATACGCAGTATTTT. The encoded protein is CASSPWSTDTQYF.

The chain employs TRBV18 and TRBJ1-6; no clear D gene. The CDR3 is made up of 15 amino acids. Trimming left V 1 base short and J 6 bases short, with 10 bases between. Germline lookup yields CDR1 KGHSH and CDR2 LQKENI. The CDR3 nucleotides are TGTGCCAGCTCACCACTGGACTCTATTAATTCACCCCTCCACTTT. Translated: CASSPLDSINSPLHF.

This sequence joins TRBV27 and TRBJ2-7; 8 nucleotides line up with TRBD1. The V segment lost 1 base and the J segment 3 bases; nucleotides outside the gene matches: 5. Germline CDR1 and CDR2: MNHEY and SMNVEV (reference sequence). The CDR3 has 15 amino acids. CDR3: CASSLYQGAIYEQYF. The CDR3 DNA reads TGTGCCAGCAGTTTATATCAGGGGGCCATCTACGAGCAGTACTTC.

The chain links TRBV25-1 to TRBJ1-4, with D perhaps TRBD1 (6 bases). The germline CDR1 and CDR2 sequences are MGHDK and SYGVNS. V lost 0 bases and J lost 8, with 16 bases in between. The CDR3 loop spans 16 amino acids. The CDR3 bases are TGTGCCAGCAGTGAATATGGGGGCGCCCCCAAAGAAAAACTGTTTTTT. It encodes CASSEYGGAPKEKLFF.

As DNA, the CDR3 is TGCGCCACCCCCCTTATGGAACGGCCTGGAAACACCATATATTTT. Protein: CATPLMERPGNTIYF. The V and J genes are TRBV10-1 and TRBJ1-3, with D unresolved. This CDR3 is 15 amino acids long. The germline V gene encodes CDR1 WNHNN and CDR2 SYGVQD (reference sequence). V was clipped by 10 bases and J by 2 bases, with 18 bases between them.

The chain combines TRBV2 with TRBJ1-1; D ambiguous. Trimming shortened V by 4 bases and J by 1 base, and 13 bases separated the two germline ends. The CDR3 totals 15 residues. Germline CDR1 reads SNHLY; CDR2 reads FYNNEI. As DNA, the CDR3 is TGTGCCAGCAGTGGACTGGGGTCGCCGAACACTGAAGCTTTCTTT. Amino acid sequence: CASSGLGSPNTEAFF.